This record covers a single TCR beta chain. Sequenced by immunoSEQ multiplex PCR; TCRdb stores in-frame clones only, minus some. The sample consists of about 90,000 clones, 90% of them appearing once. This entry comes from a study of blood T cell repertoires in COVID-19. The trim removed 6 bases at V and 4 bases at J, leaving 8 bases unmatched. Germline V lookup: CDR1 SNHLY, CDR2 FYNNEI. This CDR3 has 15 residues. The chain carries TRBV2 and TRBJ1-2; 10 positions match TRBD1. This TCR was recovered from a man between 50 and 59 years old with acute or convalescent COVID-19. The sample taken for sequencing was peripheral blood. CDR3 nucleotide sequence: TGTGCCAGCAGGGACAGGGGGGGATTAGGCTATGGCTACACCTTC. The encoded protein is CASRDRGGLGYGYTF.